The rows below give T cell receptor beta chains drawn from one sample of a study of shared clonotypes between healthy human individuals. Assay used: immunoSEQ multiplex PCR; TCRdb lists only in-frame clones, some missing. The sample consists of about 700,000 clones, around 90% of them appearing once. Sequences were obtained from naive CD8+ T cells sorted from blood. These receptors were obtained from a man aged 25 to 40 in good health. CDR3s include the opening cysteine and the closing phenylalanine or tryptophan. D genes are given only for firm matches. Where a row states a size, it is once, few, many or the class of an expanded clone; other rows omit it.

j_call v_call d_call clone_size cdr3_aa cdr3_nt
TRBJ2-1 TRBV15 . . CATSRDRPRPFSDEQFF TGTGCCACCAGCAGAGATCGGCCCAGACCTTTTTCGGATGAGCAGTTCTTC
TRBJ2-7 TRBV7-3 TRBD2 . CASSPHHSREPVSEQYF TGTGCCAGCAGCCCCCACCACTCGCGGGAGCCGGTAAGCGAGCAGTACTTC
TRBJ1-3 TRBV6-1 . . CASSEDPRFGSGNTIYF TGTGCCAGCAGTGAAGACCCCAGGTTCGGCTCTGGAAACACCATATATTTT
TRBJ2-1 TRBV9 TRBD1 . CASSSRTGENEQFF TGTGCCAGCAGCTCCCGGACAGGGGAGAATGAGCAGTTCTTC
TRBJ2-7 TRBV7-6 . . CASSSDRGLSDEQYF TGTGCCAGCAGCTCCGACCGGGGCCTCTCGGACGAGCAGTACTTC
TRBJ2-3 TRBV29-1 TRBD2 once CSVPGGSTDTQYF TGCAGCGTCCCGGGAGGGTCGACAGATACGCAGTATTTT
TRBJ2-1 TRBV18 TRBD1 . CASSPPYGTGVKFTYNEQFF TGTGCCAGCTCACCACCGTATGGGACAGGGGTTAAATTTACGTACAATGAGCAGTTCTTC
TRBJ1-1 TRBV5-8 . . CASSLGPRDGGTEAFF TGTGCCAGCAGCTTGGGGCCCCGGGACGGGGGCACTGAAGCTTTCTTT
TRBJ2-3 TRBV19 . . CASSMKHYPYGTDTQYF TGTGCCAGTAGTATGAAGCACTACCCCTATGGCACAGATACGCAGTATTTT
TRBJ1-2 TRBV20-1 . . CSASPAFYTF TGCAGTGCTAGTCCGGCCTTCTACACCTTC
TRBJ1-1 TRBV6-5 . . CASSYGQLMNTEAFF TGTGCCAGCAGTTACGGACAGCTCATGAACACTGAAGCTTTCTTT
TRBJ2-7 TRBV5-6 . . CASSWNRRAYEQYF TGTGCCAGCAGCTGGAACAGGAGGGCCTACGAGCAGTACTTC
TRBJ1-1 TRBV7-9 . . CASSQTTEAFF TGTGCCAGCAGCCAAACAACTGAAGCTTTCTTT
TRBJ2-1 TRBV27 TRBD2 . CASSPRAGVAYNEQFF TGTGCCAGCAGTCCCCGAGCGGGAGTTGCCTACAATGAGCAGTTCTTC
TRBJ2-1 TRBV7-9 . . CASSRYNEQFF TGTGCCAGCAGCCGGTACAATGAGCAGTTCTTC
TRBJ2-1 TRBV5-5 TRBD2 . CASSSSGSSYNEQFF TGTGCCAGCAGCTCTAGCGGGAGCTCCTACAATGAGCAGTTCTTC
TRBJ2-7 TRBV28 . . CASSPTPLSSYEQYF TGTGCCAGCAGCCCTACCCCCTTGTCCTCCTACGAGCAGTACTTC
TRBJ1-1 TRBV27 . . CASRLGVNTEAFF TGTGCCAGCAGACTCGGGGTGAACACTGAAGCTTTCTTT
TRBJ1-4 TRBV6-5 . . CASSYSIGPNLEKLFF TGTGCCAGCAGTTACTCGATAGGCCCTAATCTAGAAAAACTGTTTTTT
TRBJ2-7 TRBV13 . . CASSVRTAAYEQYF TGTGCCAGCAGCGTGCGGACGGCAGCCTACGAGCAGTACTTC
TRBJ2-1 TRBV29-1 TRBD2 . CSVESGSSNEQFF TGCAGCGTGGAAAGCGGGAGTTCGAATGAGCAGTTCTTC
TRBJ2-7 TRBV10-1 . . CASSVGTLETSPLDYEQYF TGCGCCAGCAGTGTTGGGACACTCGAAACTTCCCCCTTGGACTACGAGCAGTACTTC
TRBJ2-7 TRBV27 . . CASSLGGTSYEQYF TGTGCCAGCAGTTTGGGGGGTACGTCCTACGAGCAGTACTTC
TRBJ1-5 TRBV21-1 . . CAHDEGQGGNQPQHF TGTGCCCACGATGAAGGGCAGGGAGGCAATCAGCCCCAGCATTTT
TRBJ2-5 TRBV7-9 . . CASNFKKQETQYF TGTGCCAGCAACTTCAAAAAACAAGAGACCCAGTACTTC
TRBJ2-1 TRBV27 . . CASSFLGSYNEQFF TGTGCCAGCAGTTTTTTGGGTTCCTACAATGAGCAGTTCTTC
TRBJ1-1 TRBV2 . . CASRGLGAFF TGTGCCAGCAGAGGGTTAGGAGCTTTCTTT
TRBJ1-3 TRBV29-1 . . CSAGSSGNTIYF TGCAGCGCAGGGAGCTCTGGAAACACCATATATTTT
TRBJ2-1 TRBV27 . . CASSPGYNEQFF TGTGCCAGCAGTCCGGGTTACAATGAGCAGTTCTTC
TRBJ2-1 TRBV11-2 TRBD2 . CASSLSGGTGNEQFF TGTGCCAGCAGCTTAAGCGGGGGGACGGGGAATGAGCAGTTCTTC
TRBJ2-3 TRBV6-1 . . CASSEGGRSTDTQYF TGTGCCAGCAGTGAGGGGGGTCGTAGCACAGATACGCAGTATTTT
TRBJ2-7 TRBV7-9 . . CASSYTSRPTTSYEQYF TGTGCCAGCAGCTACACATCGAGGCCGACCACCTCCTACGAGCAGTACTTC
TRBJ2-7 TRBV5-4 TRBD2 . CATNYRGGMGEQYF TGTGCCACAAACTATCGGGGGGGAATGGGCGAGCAGTACTTC
TRBJ2-7 TRBV29-1 TRBD1 . CSALTEGQGAGEQYF TGCAGCGCCCTAACAGAAGGACAGGGGGCAGGCGAGCAGTACTTC
TRBJ2-6 TRBV30 . . CAWTTISGTSTGANVLTF TGTGCCTGGACCACTATTTCCGGGACATCGACTGGGGCCAACGTCCTGACTTTC
TRBJ2-1 TRBV18 . . CASSPEWTSSYNEQFF TGTGCCAGCTCACCGGAATGGACGAGCTCCTACAATGAGCAGTTCTTC
TRBJ1-1 TRBV11-3 . . CASSILDGTEAFF TGTGCCAGCAGCATACTGGACGGGACTGAAGCTTTCTTT
TRBJ2-3 TRBV9 TRBD2 . CASSVGLAGEGDTQYF TGTGCCAGCAGCGTAGGGCTAGCGGGAGAGGGAGATACGCAGTATTTT
TRBJ2-5 TRBV18 . . CASSTQRLGIQETQYF TGTGCCAGCTCCACGCAGCGGTTGGGGATCCAAGAGACCCAGTACTTC
TRBJ1-4 TRBV7-9 TRBD1 . CASSLLGQGGNEKLFF TGTGCCAGCAGCTTACTCGGACAGGGGGGTAATGAAAAACTGTTTTTT
TRBJ2-2 TRBV5-1 TRBD2 . CASQRGYDTGELFF TGCGCCAGCCAGCGGGGCTATGACACCGGGGAGCTGTTTTTT
TRBJ2-7 TRBV7-9 . . CASSSTGIGHNEQYF TGTGCCAGCAGCTCAACAGGAATAGGGCACAACGAGCAGTACTTC
TRBJ1-2 TRBV14 . . CASSITGNPAGYTF TGTGCCAGCAGCATCACCGGGAACCCGGCTGGCTACACCTTC
TRBJ2-1 TRBV5-4 TRBD1 . CASSSIGTGYNEQFF TGTGCCAGCAGCTCTATCGGGACAGGGTACAATGAGCAGTTCTTC
TRBJ2-1 TRBV15 . . CATSRDWDVSSYNEQFF TGTGCCACCAGCAGAGATTGGGACGTGAGCTCCTACAATGAGCAGTTCTTC
TRBJ2-3 TRBV10-2 . . CASSEGTASTDTQYF TGCGCCAGCAGTGAAGGGACGGCTAGCACAGATACGCAGTATTTT
TRBJ1-4 TRBV11-2 TRBD1 . CASSSPWTGGTEKLFF TGTGCCAGCAGCTCCCCATGGACAGGGGGCACTGAAAAACTGTTTTTT
TRBJ2-7 TRBV27 . . CASSPGIRVYEQYF TGTGCCAGCAGTCCAGGGATTAGGGTCTACGAGCAGTACTTC
TRBJ1-5 TRBV19 . . CASSIYRGETSNQPQHF TGTGCCAGTAGTATATATAGGGGGGAGACTAGCAATCAGCCCCAGCATTTT
TRBJ1-2 TRBV7-9 . . CASSLDSYPYGYTF TGTGCCAGCAGCTTAGACTCGTATCCGTATGGCTACACCTTC
TRBJ2-3 TRBV9 . . CASSVQGGGTDTQYF TGTGCCAGCAGCGTACAGGGTGGCGGCACAGATACGCAGTATTTT
TRBJ2-1 TRBV5-1 . . CASSVTGSTYNEQFF TGCGCCAGCAGCGTTACAGGGTCGACCTACAATGAGCAGTTCTTC
TRBJ1-3 TRBV2 . once CASTEGRLNGNTIYF TGTGCCAGCACCGAGGGCAGGTTGAATGGAAACACCATATATTTT
TRBJ2-7 TRBV5-4 TRBD2 few CASSLGLAGSYEQYF TGTGCCAGCAGCTTAGGTTTAGCGGGCTCCTACGAGCAGTACTTC
TRBJ1-1 TRBV6-5 TRBD1 . CASSYRQGNTEAFF TGTGCCAGCAGTTATAGACAGGGGAACACTGAAGCTTTCTTT